This passage covers 5 T cell receptor beta chains from one sample sequenced in a study of blood T cell repertoires in COVID-19. The repertoire was sequenced with immunoSEQ multiplex PCR; TCRdb's copy has only in-frame clones and lacks some. The sample yields some 60,000 clones, roughly 86% seen once. The specimen was peripheral blood. Receptors originate from a human donor with active COVID-19. The donor label of this sample is uncertain.

This clone showed up just a few times. The CDR3 nucleotides read TGTGCCAGCAGTGAAGCGTCCAGAAACTATGGCTACACCTTC. This encodes CASSEASRNYGYTF. The chain has TRBV6-1 and TRBJ1-2, with D unclear. The germline CDR1 and CDR2 sequences are MNHNS and SASEGT. Trimming removed 0 bases from V and 2 bases from J, with 7 bases in between. This CDR3 is 14 amino acids long.

Only a few counts were recorded for this clone. The chain carries TRBV5-5 and TRBJ2-2; TRBD1 might be the D (6 bases). The CDR3 is made up of 15 amino acids. Germline loops: CDR1 SGHKS, CDR2 YYEKEE (reference sequence). Between the trimmed V and J ends, which lost 4 bases and 3 bases, there was a span of 13 bases. CDR3 nucleotide sequence: TGTGCCAGCAGCGTACGGACAGCCGACACCGGGGAGCTGTTTTTT. Amino acid sequence: CASSVRTADTGELFF. Looking up the rest from reference TRBV5-5 and TRBJ2-2 gives the full variable domain: DAGVTQSPTHLIKTRGQQVTLRCSPISGHKSVSWYQQVLGQGPQFIFQYYEKEERGRGNFPDRFSARQFPNYSSELNVNALLLGDSALYLCASSVRTADTGELFFGEGSRLTVL.

CDR3 sequence: CASSRGTGEETQYF. In DNA, the CDR3 is TGCGCCAGCAGCCGAGGGACAGGGGAAGAGACCCAGTACTTC. This chain connects TRBV5-1 to TRBJ2-5; 10 nucleotides line up with TRBD1. In germline, CDR1 is SGHRS, CDR2 YFSETQ. Losses at the gene ends were 4 bases for V and 3 bases for J; bases not matched to a gene: 3. The CDR3 sequence is 14 residues long.

The genes are TRBV7-8 and TRBJ1-5; 11 nucleotides line up with TRBD1. V lost 4 bases, J lost 6 bases, and 2 bases stayed unmatched. CDR3 length: 14 amino acids. Germline-derived CDR1 and CDR2 are SGHVS and FQNEAQ. Here the CDR3 DNA reads TGTGCCAGCAGCTACGGGACAGGGGGTCAGCCCCAGCATTTT. It specifies CASSYGTGGQPQHF.

The chain joins TRBV10-3 to TRBJ2-7, with a possible D match to TRBD1 (5 bases). V was shortened by 6 bases and J by 7 bases, with 13 bases between the two germline ends. The CDR3 has 12 amino acids. Germline lookup yields CDR1 ENHRY and CDR2 SYGVKD. The CDR3 region has the DNA TGTGCCATCAGACAGGACCCCTGGGAGCAGTACTTC. It yields the protein CAIRQDPWEQYF.